Listed here are 21 T cell receptor beta chains from one sample, sequenced in a study of T-cell memory formation after mild COVID-19. TCRdb reprocessed the 5' RACE reads via MiXCR and lists one record per CDR3 protein. This table has 170,000 or so distinct CDR3 sequences, roughly a fifth appearing once. Sequenced: PBMCs or a T cell subset sorted from them (not recorded which). Receptors were obtained from an adult woman who had mild COVID-19 (a few samples of this study predate the infection). Cell type and time point are not known.

Only a few counts were recorded for this clonotype. The chain couples TRBV7-9 to TRBJ2-7, with TRBD1 as a possible D gene (5 bases). The length of the CDR3 is 13 residues. V lost 6 bases and J lost 0, with 9 bases in between. CDR1 is SEHNR, CDR2 FQNEAQ, per germline (reference sequence). CDR3 bases: TGTGCCAGCAGGTCCGACAGCTCCTACGAGCAGTACTTC. Translating it yields CASRSDSSYEQYF.

This chain uses TRBV11-3 with TRBJ2-5; D is possibly TRBD1 or TRBD2 (5 bases each). The V and J ends lost 4 bases and 2 bases respectively, with 14 bases between them. Germline V lookup: CDR1 SGHNT, CDR2 YENEEA. CDR3 length: 15 amino acids. CDR3 nucleotides: TGTGCCAGCAGCTCCGGGACGTTACCTCAAGAGACCCAGTACTTC. Translated: CASSSGTLPQETQYF.

This clonotype has more than one count but fewer than ten. The genes are TRBV19 and TRBJ2-2; 15 positions match TRBD2. The ends lost 6 bases at V and 4 bases at J; junction bases unmatched: 6. The CDR3 is made up of 17 amino acids. Germline V gene sequence: CDR1 LNHDA, CDR2 SQIVND (reference sequence). This CDR3 is CASSWTSGRGLTGELFF. The CDR3 nucleotides read TGTGCCAGTAGCTGGACTAGCGGGAGGGGGCTCACCGGGGAGCTGTTTTTT.

This clonotype was detected a few times. CDR3 DNA: TGTGCCAGCAGCTCGGCCTCTTCAGGGTCCTACGAGCAGTACTTC. Translation gives CASSSASSGSYEQYF. This chain links TRBV11-2 with TRBJ2-7; tentatively, D is TRBD1 (5 bases). CDR1 and CDR2 from the germline V gene are SGHAT and FQNNGV. The CDR3 has 15 residues. V shed 4 bases and J shed 1 base, with 14 bases lying between them. Supplemented by reference TRBV11-2 and TRBJ2-7, the full variable domain reads EAGVAQSPRYKIIEKRQSVAFWCNPISGHATLYWYQQILGQGPKLLIQFQNNGVVDDSQLPKDRFSAERLKGVDSTLKIQPAKLEDSAVYLCASSSASSGSYEQYFGPGTRLTVT.

This clonotype appeared many times. DNA of the CDR3: TGTGCCAGCAGCCTAGGCTACAGGGAGCAAGAGACCCAGTACTTC. This codes for CASSLGYREQETQYF. The chain uses TRBV7-6 and TRBJ2-5, with D tentatively TRBD1 (6 bases). This CDR3 spans 15 amino acids. Trimming took off 5 bases at V and 2 bases at J, with 15 bases between the two ends. Germline values: CDR1 SGHVS, CDR2 FNYEAQ.

The rearrangement uses TRBV20-1 and TRBJ1-5; 7 positions match TRBD1. This CDR3 has 16 amino acids. V was clipped by 6 bases and J by 7 bases; unmatched bases: 18. Germline CDR1 and CDR2: DFQATT and SNEGSKA (reference sequence). The CDR3 sequence: CSASSAGTAGNQPQHF. For the CDR3, the DNA is TGCAGTGCCAGTTCGGCGGGGACAGCCGGGAACCAGCCCCAGCATTTT.

The rearrangement links TRBV7-2 to TRBJ2-2; 11 nucleotides match TRBD2. The trim removed 4 bases at V and 8 bases at J, leaving 9 bases unmatched. Per germline, CDR1 SGHTA and CDR2 FQGNSA. The CDR3 runs 16 residues. The CDR3 region is CASSSLAGGPSGELFF. In nucleotides, the CDR3 is TGTGCCAGCAGCTCGTTAGCGGGAGGGCCCTCTGGGGAGCTGTTTTTT.

This clonotype was counted a few times. Here the CDR3 reads CASSSPTLGSSYNEQFF. The CDR3 DNA follows: TGTGCCAGCAGCTCACCAACGCTGGGTAGCTCCTACAATGAGCAGTTCTTC. This chain uses TRBV11-2 with TRBJ2-1; D is unclear. The length of the CDR3 is 17 residues. The germline V gene encodes CDR1 SGHAT and CDR2 FQNNGV. V was clipped by 4 bases and J by 0 bases, with 16 bases between them.

This clonotype has a handful of counts. The V and J genes are TRBV20-1 and TRBJ1-2; D is ambiguous. The V and J ends lost 2 bases and 3 bases respectively, with 7 bases between them. The CDR3 totals 12 residues. CDR1 is DFQATT, CDR2 SNEGSKA, per germline (reference sequence). The CDR3 is CSARRADYGYTF. The DNA of the CDR3 is TGCAGTGCTAGAAGGGCGGACTATGGCTACACCTTC.

This clonotype was observed many times. The rearrangement uses TRBV6-4 and TRBJ2-2; D uncertain. Germline CDR1 reads MRHNA; CDR2 reads SNTAGT. This CDR3 comprises 13 residues. V was trimmed by 3 bases and J by 4 bases, leaving 6 bases between them. The CDR3 here is CASSDGPTGELFF. CDR3 sequence (DNA): TGTGCCAGCAGTGATGGGCCCACCGGGGAGCTGTTTTTT.

The chain recombines TRBV10-3 with TRBJ2-7; 10 nucleotides align to TRBD1. With V trimmed by 4 bases and J by 3 bases, 6 bases remained unmatched. CDR1 is ENHRY and CDR2 is SYGVKD in the germline V gene. The CDR3 spans 15 residues. The CDR3 sequence is CAISAGTGVFYEQYF. CDR3 nucleotides: TGTGCCATCAGTGCCGGGACAGGGGTATTCTACGAGCAGTACTTC.

This clonotype is termed large. The chain joins TRBV5-4 to TRBJ1-2; D is unresolved. The CDR3 runs 15 residues. Germline V CDR1 and CDR2: SGHNT, YYREEE (reference sequence). Trimming stripped 0 bases from V and 2 bases from J, with 11 bases between. CDR3 in amino acids: CASSLEKGVNYGYTF. The DNA for the CDR3 is TGTGCCAGCAGCTTGGAGAAGGGAGTCAACTATGGCTACACCTTC.

The chain recombines TRBV9 with TRBJ2-1; 10 bases are shared with TRBD1. This CDR3 is 17 amino acids long. CDR1 SGDLS and CDR2 YYNGEE come from the germline V gene. J gave up 1 base and V 3 bases, and 7 bases lay outside the gene matches. The CDR3 DNA reads TGTGCCAGCAGCGGAAAGCGGGACAGGGGATCCTACAATGAGCAGTTCTTC. Its protein is CASSGKRDRGSYNEQFF.

This clonotype was recorded many times. V gene TRBV7-9 combines with J gene TRBJ2-7; D remains ambiguous. The V end was cut by 1 base, the J end by 3 bases, with 1 base between. The CDR3 contains 11 residues. Germline V gene data show CDR1 as SEHNR and CDR2 as FQNEAQ (reference sequence). This CDR3 is CASSLDYEQYF. The CDR3 DNA is TGTGCCAGCAGCTTAGACTACGAGCAGTACTTC.

The table lists this clonotype with a few counts. The chain has TRBV15 and TRBJ1-5; no clear D. Germline V lookup: CDR1 LNHNV, CDR2 YYDKDF (reference sequence). With 5 bases removed from V and 1 base from J, the gap between germline ends came to 12 bases. The CDR3 is made up of 15 amino acids. The CDR3 DNA reads TGTGCCACCAGCGAGTGGCGAGGGAGCAATCAGCCCCAGCATTTT. Its translation: CATSEWRGSNQPQHF.

This clonotype has a handful of counts. The CDR3: CASSYSGGTSFF. Here the CDR3 DNA reads TGTGCCAGCAGTTACTCAGGGGGGACGAGTTTCTTT. The chain couples TRBV6-5 to TRBJ1-1; D is possibly TRBD1 (6 bases). This CDR3 region has 12 residues. Germline loops: CDR1 MNHEY, CDR2 SVGAGI. V lost 0 bases and J 13 bases, leaving 12 bases between the germline ends.

There are a few counts of this clonotype. The chain is built from TRBV23-1 and TRBJ2-7; D ambiguous. TRBV23-1 is designated an ORF whose function remains uncertain. This CDR3 has 14 amino acids. Trimming took off 6 bases at V and 3 bases at J, with 15 bases between the two ends. The CDR3 reads CASSEDQKGYEQYF. DNA of the CDR3: TGCGCCAGCAGCGAAGATCAGAAGGGCTACGAGCAGTACTTC.

As for this clonotype: The junction differs from germline at one of its ends, possibly a read error. The CDR3 region has the DNA TGTGCCAGCAGTTGGGGCACCGGGGAGCGGTTTTTT. Translated, it gives CASSWGTGERFF. This chain uses TRBV12-3 or TRBV12-4 with TRBJ2-2; the D call may be TRBD1 or TRBD2 (5 bases each). The CDR3 loop spans 12 amino acids.

This clonotype has a handful of counts. The chain carries TRBV12-3 or TRBV12-4 and TRBJ2-1; 15 bases are shared with TRBD2. CDR3 length: 18 residues. After removal of 6 bases from V and 0 bases from J, the junction contained 6 bases not matched to a gene. The chain's CDR3 is CASSGTSGGLSSYNEQFF. CDR3 nucleotides: TGTGCCAGCAGCGGGACTAGCGGGGGGCTCAGCTCCTACAATGAGCAGTTCTTC.

The chain carries TRBV18 and TRBJ2-2; 8 bases agree with TRBD2. The germline CDR1 and CDR2 sequences are KGHSH and LQKENI. Trimming at V came to 3 bases and at J to 4 bases, leaving 4 bases not matched to a gene. The CDR3 spans 15 residues. CDR3 sequence reads: CASSPTSGGTGELFF. CDR3 nucleotide sequence: TGTGCCAGCTCACCTACGAGCGGGGGCACCGGGGAGCTGTTTTTT.

The chain is built from TRBV6-5 and TRBJ2-5, with D perhaps TRBD1 or TRBD2 (5 bases each). Germline V gives CDR1 MNHEY, CDR2 SVGAGI. This CDR3 is 14 amino acids long. The ends were cut back, 5 bases at V and 6 bases at J, with 16 bases in the middle. In DNA form, the CDR3 reads TGTGCCAGCAGTGCGGTAGGGGAGTGGCAGACCCAGTACTTC. Translating gives CASSAVGEWQTQYF.